The source of this TCR beta chain is a study of spatial heterogeneity in lung cancer. Study-level points and caveats: Ubiquitous expanded tumor TCRs appeared in blood more at resection than follow-up.

This clonotype was seen ten or more times. As yet, its antigen is unknown. Stated time point: sample taken at primary tumor resection. Whole RNA, isolated from tumor, nontumor lung or frozen PBMC, was sequenced without prior sorting. One entry per CDR3 protein, called by TCRdb with MiXCR from the 5' RACE reads. The sample has about 90,000 distinct CDR3 sequences; approximately 8.2% are singletons. The CDR3 spans 17 residues. From germline, CDR1 is ENHRY and CDR2 SYGVKD. After removal of 5 bases from V and 0 bases from J, the junction contained 10 bases not matched to a gene. The sequence derives from a male donor with early-stage non-small cell lung cancer. The source was PBMCs, collected at surgery. The chain is built from TRBV10-3 and TRBJ1-1, with 9 bases that match TRBD1. The CDR3 region has the DNA TGTGCCATCAGTACAGGGGGCCCACCGCGCATGAACACTGAAGCTTTCTTT. This gives the protein CAISTGGPPRMNTEAFF.